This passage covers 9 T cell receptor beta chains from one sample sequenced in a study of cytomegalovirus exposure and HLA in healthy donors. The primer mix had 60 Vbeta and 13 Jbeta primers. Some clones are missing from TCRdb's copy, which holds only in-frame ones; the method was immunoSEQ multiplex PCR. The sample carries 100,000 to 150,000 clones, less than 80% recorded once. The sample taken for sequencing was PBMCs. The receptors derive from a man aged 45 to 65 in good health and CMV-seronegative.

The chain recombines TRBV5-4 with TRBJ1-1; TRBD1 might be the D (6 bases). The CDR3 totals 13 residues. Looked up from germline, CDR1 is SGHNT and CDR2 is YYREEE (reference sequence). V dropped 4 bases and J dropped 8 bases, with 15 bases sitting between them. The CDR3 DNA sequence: TGTGCCAGCAGCCGCGGGGGGGCGTCAGAAGCTTTCTTT. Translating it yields CASSRGGASEAFF. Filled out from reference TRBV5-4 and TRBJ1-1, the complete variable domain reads ETGVTQSPTHLIKTRGQQVTLRCSSQSGHNTVSWYQQALGQGPQFIFQYYREEENGRGNFPPRFSGLQFPNYSSELNVNALELDDSALYLCASSRGGASEAFFGQGTRLTVV.

CDR3 sequence: CASSLVKTREDTGELFF. The DNA of the CDR3 is TGTGCCAGCAGCTTGGTTAAAACCCGAGAGGACACCGGGGAGCTGTTTTTT. The J gene is TRBJ2-2, the V gene TRBV5-6; D remains ambiguous. The CDR3 contains 17 residues. The germline gives CDR1 SGHDT, CDR2 YYEEEE. The ends were cut back, 0 bases at V and 3 bases at J, with 15 bases in the middle.

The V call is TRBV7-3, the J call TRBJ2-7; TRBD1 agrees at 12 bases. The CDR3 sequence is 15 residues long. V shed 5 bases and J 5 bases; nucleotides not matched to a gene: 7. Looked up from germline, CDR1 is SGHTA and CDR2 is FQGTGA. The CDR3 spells CASSRGTGGYDEQYF. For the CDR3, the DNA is TGTGCCAGCAGCAGAGGGACAGGGGGCTACGACGAGCAGTACTTC.

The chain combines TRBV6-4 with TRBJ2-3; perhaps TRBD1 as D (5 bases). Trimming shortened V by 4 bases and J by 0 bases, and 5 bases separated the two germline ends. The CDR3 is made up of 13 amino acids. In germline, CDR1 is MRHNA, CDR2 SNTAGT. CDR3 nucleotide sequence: TGTGCCAGCAGTGGACAGAGCACAGATACGCAGTATTTT. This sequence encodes CASSGQSTDTQYF.

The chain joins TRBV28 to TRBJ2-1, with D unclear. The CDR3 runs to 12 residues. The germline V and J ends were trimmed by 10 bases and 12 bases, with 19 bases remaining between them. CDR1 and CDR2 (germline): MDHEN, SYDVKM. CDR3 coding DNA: TGTGCCACCCTCCGGAGAAGAGGTGGGCAGTTCTTC. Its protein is CATLRRRGGQFF.

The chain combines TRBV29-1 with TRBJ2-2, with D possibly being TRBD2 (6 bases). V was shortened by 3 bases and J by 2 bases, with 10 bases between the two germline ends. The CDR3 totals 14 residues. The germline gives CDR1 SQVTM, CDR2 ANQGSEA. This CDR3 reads CSVDGGANTGELFF. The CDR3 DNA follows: TGCAGCGTTGACGGCGGGGCTAACACCGGGGAGCTGTTTTTT.

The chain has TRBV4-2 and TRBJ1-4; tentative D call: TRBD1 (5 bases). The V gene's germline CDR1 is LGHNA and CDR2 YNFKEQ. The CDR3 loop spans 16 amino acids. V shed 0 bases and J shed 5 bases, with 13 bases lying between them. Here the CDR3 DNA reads TGTGCCAGCAGCCAAGATCTGGACACTGGGAATGAAAAACTGTTTTTT. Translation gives CASSQDLDTGNEKLFF.

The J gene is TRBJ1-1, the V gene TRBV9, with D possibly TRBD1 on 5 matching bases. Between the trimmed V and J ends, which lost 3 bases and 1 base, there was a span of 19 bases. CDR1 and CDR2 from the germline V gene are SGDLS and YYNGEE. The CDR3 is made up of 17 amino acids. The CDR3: CASSEWGRGRANTEAFF. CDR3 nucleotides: TGTGCCAGCAGCGAGTGGGGGAGGGGCAGGGCGAACACTGAAGCTTTCTTT. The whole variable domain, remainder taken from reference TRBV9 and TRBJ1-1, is DSGVTQTPKHLITATGQRVTLRCSPRSGDLSVYWYQQSLDQGLQFLIQYYNGEERAKGNILERFSAQQFPDLHSELNLSSLELGDSALYFCASSEWGRGRANTEAFFGQGTRLTVV.

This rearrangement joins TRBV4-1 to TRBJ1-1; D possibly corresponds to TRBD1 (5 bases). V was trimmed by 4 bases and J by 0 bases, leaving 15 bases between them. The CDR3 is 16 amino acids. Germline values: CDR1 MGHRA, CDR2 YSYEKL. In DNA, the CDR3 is TGCGCCAGCAGCCGCCTCCTGACAGAAATGAACACTGAAGCTTTCTTT. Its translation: CASSRLLTEMNTEAFF.